This TCR beta chain was captured in a study of glioma-infiltrating T cells after dendritic cell vaccination. As for the study in general: Patients had newly diagnosed or recurrent glioblastoma and received dendritic cell vaccines.

Primers: 60 V beta forward and 13 J beta reverse. Clones were sequenced by immunoSEQ multiplex PCR, and TCRdb holds only the in-frame ones, with some missing. The table has 90,000 or so clones, over 75% seen once. Regarding the study as a whole: Only a small number of patients had complete blood and tumor samples.

As for time point: after dendritic cell vaccination, including at tumor progression/relapse. Details on this clone: Antigen unknown.

The sequence was obtained from a human donor with glioblastoma. Sequences were derived from blood, sampled after dendritic cell vaccination.

The CDR3 region is CASSPLGQRITDTQYF. Written as DNA, the CDR3 is TGTGCCAGCTCACCACTGGGACAGAGGATAACAGATACGCAGTATTTT. This chain links TRBV18 with TRBJ2-3; TRBD1 matches 7 bases. Germline values: CDR1 KGHSH, CDR2 LQKENI. Trimming removed 1 base from V and 3 bases from J; junction bases left unmatched: 7. The CDR3 has 16 residues. Full variable domain (missing parts from reference TRBV18 and TRBJ2-3): NAGVMQNPRHLVRRRGQEARLRCSPMKGHSHVYWYRQLPEEGLKFMVYLQKENIIDESGMPKERFSAEFPKEGPSILRIQQVVRGDSAAYFCASSPLGQRITDTQYFGPGTRLTVL.